These T cell receptor beta chains were read from a single sample in a study of cytomegalovirus exposure and HLA in healthy donors. Data came from immunoSEQ multiplex PCR; TCRdb stores just in-frame clones and leaves some out. Among a few hundred thousand clones listed, about 80% were seen once. Material: PBMCs. The receptors were gathered from a girl under 10 years old in good health and CMV-seronegative. The conserved cysteine and the conserved F or W are not part of the CDR3 here.

V gene,J gene,CDR3 protein
TRBV2,TRBJ1-1,ASSVTGVGEGAF
TRBV11-2,TRBJ1-2,ASSSGTGATPRGYT
TRBV2,TRBJ1-1,ASSPRQGGSTEAF
TRBV7-3,TRBJ1-1,ASSLFSGTEAF
TRBV15,TRBJ1-2,ATGDRTFYGYT
TRBV2,TRBJ1-5,ASSGGGQGGGQPQH
TRBV28,TRBJ1-1,ASRTPEGTEAF
TRBV7-9,TRBJ1-3,TTQGAVRVGGNTIY
TRBV10-3,TRBJ2-1,AIDNSGGADEQF
TRBV19,TRBJ1-5,ASSIDRGGNQPQH
TRBV6-5,TRBJ2-7,ASSFSGTGSMEQY